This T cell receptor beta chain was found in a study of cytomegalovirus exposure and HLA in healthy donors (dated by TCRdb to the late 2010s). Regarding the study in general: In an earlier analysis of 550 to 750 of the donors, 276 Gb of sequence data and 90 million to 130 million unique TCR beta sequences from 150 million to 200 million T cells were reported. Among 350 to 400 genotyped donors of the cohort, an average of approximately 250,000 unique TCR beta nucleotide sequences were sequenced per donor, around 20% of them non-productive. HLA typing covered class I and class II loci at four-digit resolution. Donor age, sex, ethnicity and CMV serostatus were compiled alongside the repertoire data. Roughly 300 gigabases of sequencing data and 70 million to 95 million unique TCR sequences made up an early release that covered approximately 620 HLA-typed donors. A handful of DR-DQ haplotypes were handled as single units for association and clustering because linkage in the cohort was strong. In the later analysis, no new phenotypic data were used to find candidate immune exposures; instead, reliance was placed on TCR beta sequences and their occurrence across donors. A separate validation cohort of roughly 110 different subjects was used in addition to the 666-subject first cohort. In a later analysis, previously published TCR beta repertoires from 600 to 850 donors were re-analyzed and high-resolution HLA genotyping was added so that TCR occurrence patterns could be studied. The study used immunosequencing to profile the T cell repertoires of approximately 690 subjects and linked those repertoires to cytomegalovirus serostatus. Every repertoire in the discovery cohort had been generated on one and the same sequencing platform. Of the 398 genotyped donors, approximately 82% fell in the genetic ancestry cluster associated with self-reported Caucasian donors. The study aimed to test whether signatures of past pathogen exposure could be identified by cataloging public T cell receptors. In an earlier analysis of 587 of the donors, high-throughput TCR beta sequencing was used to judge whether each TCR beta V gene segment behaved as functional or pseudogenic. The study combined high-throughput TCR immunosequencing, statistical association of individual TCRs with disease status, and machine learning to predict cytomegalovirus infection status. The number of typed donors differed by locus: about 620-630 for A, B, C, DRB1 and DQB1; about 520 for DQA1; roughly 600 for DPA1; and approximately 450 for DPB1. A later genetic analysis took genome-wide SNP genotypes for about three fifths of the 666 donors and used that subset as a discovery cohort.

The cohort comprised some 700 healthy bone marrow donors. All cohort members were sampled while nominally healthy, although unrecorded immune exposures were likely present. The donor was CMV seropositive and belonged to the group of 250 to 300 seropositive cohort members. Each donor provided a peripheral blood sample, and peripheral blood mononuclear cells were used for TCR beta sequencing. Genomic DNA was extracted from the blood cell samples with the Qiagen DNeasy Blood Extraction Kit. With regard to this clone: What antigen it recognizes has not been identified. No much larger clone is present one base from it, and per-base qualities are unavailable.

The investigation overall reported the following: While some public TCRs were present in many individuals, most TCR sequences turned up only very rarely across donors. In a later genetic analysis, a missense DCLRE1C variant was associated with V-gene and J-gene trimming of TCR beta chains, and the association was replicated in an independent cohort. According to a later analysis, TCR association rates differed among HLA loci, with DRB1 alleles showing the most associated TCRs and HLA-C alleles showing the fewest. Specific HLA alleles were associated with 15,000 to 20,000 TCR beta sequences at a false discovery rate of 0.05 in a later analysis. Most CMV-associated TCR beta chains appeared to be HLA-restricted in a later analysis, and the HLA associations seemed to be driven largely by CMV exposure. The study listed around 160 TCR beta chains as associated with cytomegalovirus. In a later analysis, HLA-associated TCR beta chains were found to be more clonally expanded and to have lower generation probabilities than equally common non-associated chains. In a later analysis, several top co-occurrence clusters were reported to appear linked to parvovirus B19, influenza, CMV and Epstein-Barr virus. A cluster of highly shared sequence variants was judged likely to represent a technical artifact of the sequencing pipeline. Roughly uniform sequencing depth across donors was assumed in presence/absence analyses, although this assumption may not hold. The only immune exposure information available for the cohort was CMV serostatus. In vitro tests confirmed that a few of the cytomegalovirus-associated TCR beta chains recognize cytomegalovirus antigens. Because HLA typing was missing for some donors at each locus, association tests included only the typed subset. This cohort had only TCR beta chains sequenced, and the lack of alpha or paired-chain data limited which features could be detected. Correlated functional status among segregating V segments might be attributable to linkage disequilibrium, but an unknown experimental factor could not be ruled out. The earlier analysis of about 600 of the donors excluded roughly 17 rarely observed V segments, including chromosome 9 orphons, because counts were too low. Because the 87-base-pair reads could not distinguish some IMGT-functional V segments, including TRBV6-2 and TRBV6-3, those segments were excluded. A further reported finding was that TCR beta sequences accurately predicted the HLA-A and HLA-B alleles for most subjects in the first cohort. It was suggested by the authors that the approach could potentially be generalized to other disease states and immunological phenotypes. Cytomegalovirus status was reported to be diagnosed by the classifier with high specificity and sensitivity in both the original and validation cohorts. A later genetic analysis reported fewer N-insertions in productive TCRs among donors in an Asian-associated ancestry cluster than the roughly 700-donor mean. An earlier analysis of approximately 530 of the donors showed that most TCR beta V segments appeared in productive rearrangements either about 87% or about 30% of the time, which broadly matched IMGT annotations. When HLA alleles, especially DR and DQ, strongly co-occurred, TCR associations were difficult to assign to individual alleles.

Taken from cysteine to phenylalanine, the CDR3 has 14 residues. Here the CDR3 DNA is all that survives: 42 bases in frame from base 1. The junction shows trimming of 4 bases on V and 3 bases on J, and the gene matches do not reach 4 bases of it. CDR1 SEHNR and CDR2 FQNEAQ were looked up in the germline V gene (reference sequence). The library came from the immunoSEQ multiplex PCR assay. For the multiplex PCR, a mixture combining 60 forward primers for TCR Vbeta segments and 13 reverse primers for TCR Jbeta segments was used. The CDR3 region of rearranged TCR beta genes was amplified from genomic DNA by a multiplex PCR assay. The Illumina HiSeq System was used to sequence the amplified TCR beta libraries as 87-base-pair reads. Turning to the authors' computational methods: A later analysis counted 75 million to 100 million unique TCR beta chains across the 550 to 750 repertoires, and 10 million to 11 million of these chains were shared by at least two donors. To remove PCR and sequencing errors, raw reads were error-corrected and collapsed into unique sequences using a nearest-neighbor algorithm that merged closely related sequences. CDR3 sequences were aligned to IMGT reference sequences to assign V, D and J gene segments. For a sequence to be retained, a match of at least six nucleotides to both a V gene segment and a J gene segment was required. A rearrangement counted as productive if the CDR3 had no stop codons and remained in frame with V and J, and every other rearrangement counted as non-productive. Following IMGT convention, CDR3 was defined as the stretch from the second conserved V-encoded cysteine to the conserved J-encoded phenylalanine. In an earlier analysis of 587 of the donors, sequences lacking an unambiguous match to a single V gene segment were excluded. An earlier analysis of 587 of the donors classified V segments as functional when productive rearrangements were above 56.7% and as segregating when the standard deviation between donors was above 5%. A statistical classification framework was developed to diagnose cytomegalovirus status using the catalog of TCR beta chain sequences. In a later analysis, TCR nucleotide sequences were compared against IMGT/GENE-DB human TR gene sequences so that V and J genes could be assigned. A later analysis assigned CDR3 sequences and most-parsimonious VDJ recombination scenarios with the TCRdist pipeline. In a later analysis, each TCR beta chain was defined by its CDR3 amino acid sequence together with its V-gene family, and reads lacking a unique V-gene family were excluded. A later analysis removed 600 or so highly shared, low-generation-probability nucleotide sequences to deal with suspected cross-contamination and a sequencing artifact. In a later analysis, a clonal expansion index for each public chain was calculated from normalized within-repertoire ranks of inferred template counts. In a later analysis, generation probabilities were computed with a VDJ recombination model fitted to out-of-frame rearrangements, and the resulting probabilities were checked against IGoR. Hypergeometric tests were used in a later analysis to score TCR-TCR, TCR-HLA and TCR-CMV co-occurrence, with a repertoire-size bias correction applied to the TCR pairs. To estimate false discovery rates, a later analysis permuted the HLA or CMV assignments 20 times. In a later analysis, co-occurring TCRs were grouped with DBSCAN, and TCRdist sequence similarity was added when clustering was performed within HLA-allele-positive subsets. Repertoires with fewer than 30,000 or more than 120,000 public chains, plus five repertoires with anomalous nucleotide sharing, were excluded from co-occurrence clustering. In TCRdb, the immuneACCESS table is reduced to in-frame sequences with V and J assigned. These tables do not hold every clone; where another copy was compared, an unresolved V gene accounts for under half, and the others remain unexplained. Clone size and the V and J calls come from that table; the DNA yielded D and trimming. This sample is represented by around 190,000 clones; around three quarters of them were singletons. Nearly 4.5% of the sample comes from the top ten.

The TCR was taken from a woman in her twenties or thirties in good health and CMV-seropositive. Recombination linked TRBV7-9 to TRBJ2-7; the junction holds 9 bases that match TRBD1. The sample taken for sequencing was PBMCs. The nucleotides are TGTGCCAGCAGCTCTGGGACAGGGAGCTACGAGCAGTACTTC. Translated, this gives CASSSGTGSYEQYF.